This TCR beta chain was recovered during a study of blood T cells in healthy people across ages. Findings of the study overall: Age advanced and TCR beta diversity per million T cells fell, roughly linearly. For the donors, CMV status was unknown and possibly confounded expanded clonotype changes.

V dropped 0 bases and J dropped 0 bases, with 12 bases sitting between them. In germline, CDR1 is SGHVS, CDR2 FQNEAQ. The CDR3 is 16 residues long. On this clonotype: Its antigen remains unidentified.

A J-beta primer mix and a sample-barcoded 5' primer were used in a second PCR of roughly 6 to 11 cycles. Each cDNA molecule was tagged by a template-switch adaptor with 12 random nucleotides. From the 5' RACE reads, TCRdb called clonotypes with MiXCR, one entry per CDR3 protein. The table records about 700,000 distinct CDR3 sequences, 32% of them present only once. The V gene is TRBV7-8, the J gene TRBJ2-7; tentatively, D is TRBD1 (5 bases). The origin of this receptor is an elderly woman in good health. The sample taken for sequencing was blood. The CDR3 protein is CASSLATRTSSYEQYF. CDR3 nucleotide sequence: TGTGCCAGCAGCTTAGCTACGAGGACAAGCTCCTACGAGCAGTACTTC.